One T cell receptor beta chain is described in this entry. It has no known antigen specificity. The record has no base qualities; no much larger clone is one base away. In total, fewer than 750 healthy bone marrow donors made up the cohort. Cohort members were all nominally healthy when sampled, although unrecorded immune exposures were likely present. The donor tested CMV seropositive and was one of the 289 seropositive cohort members. A peripheral blood sample was provided by each donor, and peripheral blood mononuclear cells were used for TCR beta sequencing. The Qiagen DNeasy Blood Extraction Kit was used to extract genomic DNA from the blood cell samples. The method behind the library was the immunoSEQ multiplex PCR assay. A mixture of 60 forward primers for TCR Vbeta segments and 13 reverse primers for TCR Jbeta segments was used in the multiplex PCR. Amplification of the CDR3 region of rearranged TCR beta genes was performed with a multiplex PCR assay on genomic DNA. The Illumina HiSeq System was used to sequence the amplified TCR beta libraries as 87-base-pair reads. Processing in the source paper ran as follows. A later analysis tallied 80 million to 95 million unique TCR beta chains across the 666 repertoires, and some 10 million of those chains were shared by two or more donors. Raw reads were error-corrected and collapsed into unique sequences by a nearest-neighbor algorithm in which closely related sequences were merged to remove PCR and sequencing errors. Alignment of CDR3 sequences to IMGT reference sequences was used to assign V, D and J gene segments. For a sequence to be retained, at least a six-nucleotide match to both a V gene segment and a J gene segment was required. Rearrangements were called productive when the CDR3 lacked stop codons and stayed in frame with V and J; all others were non-productive. CDR3 was defined by IMGT convention, running from the second conserved V-encoded cysteine to the conserved J-encoded phenylalanine. In an earlier analysis of 500 to 650 of the donors, sequences lacking an unambiguous match to a single V gene segment were excluded. An earlier analysis of approximately 590 of the donors classified V segments as functional when productive rearrangements were above 56.7% and as segregating when the standard deviation between donors was above 5%. To diagnose cytomegalovirus status from the catalog of TCR beta chain sequences, a statistical classification framework was built. A later analysis assigned V and J genes by comparing TCR nucleotide sequences with IMGT/GENE-DB human TR gene sequences. Using the TCRdist pipeline, a later analysis assigned CDR3 sequences along with most-parsimonious VDJ recombination scenarios. In a later analysis, each TCR beta chain was defined by its CDR3 amino acid sequence together with its V-gene family, and reads without a unique V-gene family were excluded. In a later analysis, 450 to 600 highly shared, low-generation-probability nucleotide sequences were removed to address suspected cross-contamination and a sequencing artifact. A later analysis calculated a clonal expansion index for each public chain from normalized within-repertoire ranks of inferred template counts. In a later analysis, generation probabilities were computed with a VDJ recombination model fitted to out-of-frame rearrangements, and the resulting probabilities were checked against IGoR. Hypergeometric tests were used in a later analysis to score TCR-TCR, TCR-HLA and TCR-CMV co-occurrence, with a repertoire-size bias correction applied to the TCR pairs. False discovery rates were estimated in a later analysis by permuting HLA or CMV assignments 20 times. In a later analysis, co-occurring TCRs were grouped with DBSCAN, and TCRdist sequence similarity was added when clustering was performed within HLA-allele-positive subsets. Repertoires with fewer than 30,000 or more than 120,000 public chains, plus five repertoires with anomalous nucleotide sharing, were excluded from co-occurrence clustering. TCRdb obtained this table from immuneACCESS and retained in-frame rearrangements with V and J assigned. These tables miss some clones; where compared with another copy, unresolved V genes account for less than half of the shortfall, and the remainder is unexplained. From that table come the V and J calls and clone size; the DNA was used to work out D and trimming. Present in this sample are about 190,000 clones, approximately 78% of which were seen just once. Roughly 15% of the sample rests with the top ten.

This entry belongs to a study of cytomegalovirus exposure and HLA in healthy donors (dated by TCRdb to between 2016 and 2019). At the level of the whole study: According to an earlier analysis of 550 to 750 of the donors, some 180 million T cells yielded 95 million to 140 million unique TCR beta sequences and roughly 280 Gb of sequence data. Class I and class II HLA loci were covered by the typing at four-digit resolution. In the later analysis, no new phenotypic data were used to find candidate immune exposures; instead, reliance was placed on TCR beta sequences and their occurrence across donors. An early release covering roughly 640 HLA-typed donors comprised roughly 300 gigabases of sequencing data and tens of millions of unique TCR sequences. To predict cytomegalovirus infection status, the study combined high-throughput TCR immunosequencing, statistical association of individual TCRs with disease status, and machine learning. The number of typed donors differed by locus: about 629-630 for A, B, C, DRB1 and DQB1; roughly 510 for DQA1; approximately 610 for DPA1; and about 450 for DPB1. Every repertoire in the discovery cohort had been generated on one and the same sequencing platform. A later genetic analysis took genome-wide SNP genotypes for about 55% of the roughly 670 donors and used that subset as a discovery cohort. Several DR-DQ haplotypes were treated as single units for association and clustering because of strong linkage in the cohort. A separate validation cohort of over a hundred different subjects was used in addition to the roughly 700-subject first cohort. Donor age, sex, ethnicity and CMV serostatus were collected together with the repertoire data. To study patterns of TCR occurrence, a later analysis re-analyzed previously published TCR beta repertoires from hundreds of donors and added high-resolution HLA genotyping. The study aimed to test whether signatures of past pathogen exposure could be identified by cataloging public T cell receptors. Using immunosequencing, the study profiled T cell repertoires from about 650 subjects and related those repertoires to cytomegalovirus serostatus. Among about 390 genotyped donors of the cohort, an average of approximately 240,000 unique TCR beta nucleotide sequences were sequenced per donor, about a sixth of them non-productive. Of the roughly 420 genotyped donors, 75% to 85% were placed in the genetic ancestry cluster associated with self-reported Caucasian donors. An earlier analysis of roughly 580 of the donors used high-throughput TCR beta sequencing to judge whether each TCR beta V gene segment behaved as functional or pseudogenic.

There are 15 amino acids in the CDR3, from cysteine to phenylalanine inclusive. Just CDR3 DNA is preserved here, 45 bases in frame from base 1. Germline trimming amounts to 3 bases on V and 5 bases on J, with 7 as the count of junction bases outside the gene matches. Per the germline V gene, MDHEN is the CDR1 and SYDVKM is the CDR2. The study at large found these results: Immune exposure information for the cohort was limited to CMV serostatus. In a later genetic analysis, a missense DCLRE1C variant was associated with V-gene and J-gene trimming of TCR beta chains, and the association was replicated in an independent cohort. Broadly in line with IMGT annotations, most TCR beta V segments showed up in productive rearrangements about 87% or about 30% of the time in an earlier analysis of 587 of the donors. Only TCR beta chains were sequenced in this cohort, and the absence of alpha or paired-chain data limited detectable features. A few of the identified cytomegalovirus-associated TCR beta chains were confirmed in vitro to be specific for cytomegalovirus antigens. The authors suggested that the approach could potentially be generalized to other disease states and immunological phenotypes. According to a later genetic analysis, donors in an Asian-associated ancestry cluster had fewer N-insertions in productive TCRs than the approximately 700-donor mean. Because HLA typing was unavailable for some donors at each locus, only the typed subset was used in association tests. Compared with equally common non-associated chains, HLA-associated TCR beta chains in a later analysis were more clonally expanded and had lower generation probabilities. In a later analysis, TCR association rates were found to vary across HLA loci, with the most associated TCRs seen for DRB1 alleles and the fewest for HLA-C alleles. In a later analysis, several top co-occurrence clusters were reported to appear linked to parvovirus B19, influenza, CMV and Epstein-Barr virus. Most CMV-associated TCR beta chains appeared to be HLA-restricted in a later analysis, and the HLA associations seemed to be driven largely by CMV exposure. Most TCR sequences were seen in very few donors, while some public TCRs were found in many individuals. Some IMGT-functional V segments, including TRBV6-2 and TRBV6-3, could not be distinguished by the 87-base-pair reads and were therefore excluded. At a false discovery rate of 0.05, a later analysis linked 16,951 TCR beta sequences to specific HLA alleles. Assigning TCR associations to individual alleles was difficult when HLA alleles, especially DR and DQ, strongly co-occurred. A further reported finding was that TCR beta sequences accurately predicted the HLA-A and HLA-B alleles for most subjects in the first cohort. The classifier was reported to diagnose cytomegalovirus status with high specificity and sensitivity in both the original and validation cohorts. Because counts were too low, roughly 17 rarely observed V segments, including chromosome 9 orphons, were left out of the earlier analysis of over 550 of the donors. A group of highly shared sequence variants was considered likely to be a technical artifact of the sequencing pipeline. Linkage disequilibrium might explain the correlated functional status among segregating V segments, but an unknown experimental factor could not be excluded. The study gave a list of under 200 TCR beta chains associated with cytomegalovirus. Presence/absence analyses assumed roughly uniform sequencing depth across donors, an assumption that may not hold.

This sequence uses TRBV28 and TRBJ1-1, and 9 junctional nucleotides match TRBD1. The sample consisted of PBMCs. The clonotype comes from a young woman in good health and CMV-seropositive. The nucleotides read TGTGCCAGCAGTTTTCCGGGACAGGGCTGGACTGAAGCTTTCTTT. It encodes CASSFPGQGWTEAFF.